Below are 30 T cell receptor beta chains sequenced from a single sample in a study of cytomegalovirus exposure and HLA in healthy donors. It was with 60 Vbeta and 13 Jbeta primers that the PCR ran. Repertoires were generated with immunoSEQ multiplex PCR, while TCRdb's copy carries only in-frame clones and drops some. The sample carries 85,000 to 100,000 clones, roughly 83% recorded once. The specimen was PBMCs. The origin of the receptors is a male donor in good health and CMV-seropositive.

This chain connects TRBV6-4 to TRBJ1-1, with D unclear. Trimming took off 6 bases at V and 5 bases at J, with 13 bases between the two ends. CDR1 MRHNA and CDR2 SNTAGT come from the germline V gene. The CDR3 is 13 residues long. CDR3 amino acids: CASSPKEATEAFF. The CDR3 DNA is TGTGCCAGCAGCCCAAAGGAGGCTACTGAAGCTTTCTTT.

The chain recombines TRBV30 with TRBJ2-1; TRBD1 agrees at 7 bases. The CDR3 extends over 12 amino acids. Germline V gives CDR1 GTSNPN, CDR2 SVGIG (reference sequence). V trimming: 3 bases; J trimming: 15 bases; junction bases outside the gene matches: 11. The CDR3 bases are TGTGCCTGGAGCACTAGACAGGGTCAAGTGTTCTTC. Encoded protein: CAWSTRQGQVFF.

The chain combines TRBV10-1 with TRBJ2-1; 9 bases line up with TRBD2. Germline values: CDR1 WNHNN, CDR2 SYGVQD (reference sequence). This CDR3 has 15 residues. The V gene end was trimmed by 6 bases and the J gene end by 1 base; junction bases not matched to a gene: 4. CDR3 nucleotide sequence: TGCGCCAGCAGACCAGCGGGGGGTTCCTACAATGAGCAGTTCTTC. It specifies CASRPAGGSYNEQFF.

This chain links TRBV28 with TRBJ2-7, with TRBD2 identical over 7 bases. Germline loops: CDR1 MDHEN, CDR2 SYDVKM. V lost 5 bases to trimming and J lost 7 bases; unmatched junction nucleotides: 8. The CDR3 totals 13 residues. CDR3 protein: CASSLSGRGEQYF. The CDR3 region has the DNA TGTGCCAGCAGTCTATCAGGGCGGGGGGAGCAGTACTTC.

In this sample, this clone turned up a few times. The chain combines TRBV4-3 with TRBJ1-1; perhaps TRBD1 as D (5 bases). The CDR3 is 15 amino acids. The V gene lost 0 bases and the J gene lost 0 bases, with 8 bases spanning the gap. Germline CDR1 is LGHNA and CDR2 is YSLEER. The CDR3, as DNA: TGCGCCAGCAGCCAAGATTTCAGGGTGAACACTGAAGCTTTCTTT. Protein product: CASSQDFRVNTEAFF.

The V call is TRBV5-4, the J call TRBJ2-7; possibly TRBD1 for D (7 bases). CDR3 length equals 15 residues. Germline V lookup: CDR1 SGHNT, CDR2 YYREEE (reference sequence). V dropped 4 bases and J dropped 6 bases, with 20 bases sitting between them. The CDR3 DNA reads as TGTGCCAGCAGCGGGGGGACAGTGGAACCGGGCGAGCAGTACTTC. Amino acids: CASSGGTVEPGEQYF. Filled out from reference TRBV5-4 and TRBJ2-7, the complete variable domain reads ETGVTQSPTHLIKTRGQQVTLRCSSQSGHNTVSWYQQALGQGPQFIFQYYREEENGRGNFPPRFSGLQFPNYSSELNVNALELDDSALYLCASSGGTVEPGEQYFGPGTRLTVT.

V and J are TRBV4-3 and TRBJ2-3, with 7 positions matching TRBD2. V lost 1 base to trimming and J lost 3 bases; unmatched junction nucleotides: 4. The CDR3 runs to 15 residues. Per germline, CDR1 LGHNA and CDR2 YSLEER. The CDR3 DNA reads as TGCGCCAGCAGCCAAGGGACTAGACCGACAGATACGCAGTATTTT. It is translated as CASSQGTRPTDTQYF.

This clone occurred a few times. The chain employs TRBV7-9 and TRBJ1-1; tentative D call: TRBD1 (6 bases). Germline CDR1 and CDR2: SEHNR and FQNEAQ (reference sequence). V lost 1 base to trimming and J lost 4 bases, with 7 bases between them. There are 13 residues in the CDR3. This chain's CDR3 is CASSLEGGTEAFF. The CDR3 DNA reads as TGTGCCAGCAGCTTAGAAGGGGGCACTGAAGCTTTCTTT.

This clone came up a few times. This chain uses TRBV4-1 with TRBJ1-1; D may be TRBD1 (6 bases). The CDR3 consists of 15 residues. Germline CDR1 and CDR2: MGHRA and YSYEKL. The germline V and J ends were trimmed by 3 bases and 4 bases, with 15 bases remaining between them. CDR3 residues: CASSHAGQLGTEAFF. CDR3 nucleotides: TGCGCCAGCAGCCACGCAGGACAGCTTGGCACTGAAGCTTTCTTT.

J is TRBJ1-5 and V is TRBV19; TRBD1 aligns across 9 bases. Germline V gene lookup returns CDR1 LNHDA and CDR2 SQIVND (reference sequence). This CDR3 has 16 amino acids. The V and J ends lost 5 bases and 2 bases, in that order; junction bases with no gene match: 7. CDR3 DNA: TGTGCCAGTAGTGGCCCGGGACAGGGAGGCAATCAGCCCCAGCATTTT. This gives the protein CASSGPGQGGNQPQHF.

CDR3 sequence (DNA): TGTGCCATCAGAACAGGGGCGACCGGGGAGCTGTTTTTT. It yields the protein CAIRTGATGELFF. The chain is built from TRBV10-3 and TRBJ2-2; 7 bases agree with TRBD1. The CDR3 length is 13 residues. Germline V gene sequence: CDR1 ENHRY, CDR2 SYGVKD. J lost 5 bases, V lost 6 bases, and 3 bases had no gene match.

The gene calls are TRBV7-6 and TRBJ2-1; 13 nucleotides match TRBD2. V dropped 7 bases and J dropped 7; count of bases not matched to a gene: 13. The germline gives CDR1 SGHVS, CDR2 FNYEAQ. This CDR3 has 17 amino acids. CDR3 nucleotide sequence: TGTGCCAGCACCAGCTGGACTAGCGGGGGATTGGGAAATGAGCAGTTCTTC. Protein product: CASTSWTSGGLGNEQFF.

The chain recombines TRBV7-2 with TRBJ1-3; no definite D call. The germline gives CDR1 SGHTA, CDR2 FQGNSA. Deletions cut 1 base from V and 0 bases from J, with 10 bases between. The CDR3 is made up of 16 amino acids. The CDR3, as DNA: TGTGCCAGCAGCTTAGTAAGGCAGGTCTCTGGAAACACCATATATTTT. This gives the protein CASSLVRQVSGNTIYF.

The gene calls are TRBV7-6 and TRBJ2-5; 7 nucleotides align to TRBD2. Germline V gene data show CDR1 as SGHVS and CDR2 as FNYEAQ. Trimming at V came to 5 bases and at J to 0 bases, leaving 3 bases not matched to a gene. The CDR3 has 14 amino acids. The DNA of the CDR3 is TGTGCCAGCAGCGCGGGGACTAACCAAGAGACCCAGTACTTC. Translating it yields CASSAGTNQETQYF.

The J gene is TRBJ2-1, the V gene TRBV11-2; TRBD2 matches 13 bases. Germline assignment: CDR1 SGHAT and CDR2 FQNNGV. The CDR3 sequence is 16 residues long. The J segment lost 9 bases and the V segment lost 1 base, leaving 6 bases of the junction unmatched. The chain's CDR3 is CASSLATSGGWVEQFF. The CDR3 nucleotides are TGTGCCAGCAGCTTAGCGACTAGCGGGGGGTGGGTTGAGCAGTTCTTC.

The CDR3 sequence is CASSEFSGTNEKLFF. For the CDR3, the DNA is TGTGCCAGCAGTGAGTTCTCAGGGACTAATGAAAAACTGTTTTTT. The chain couples TRBV6-1 to TRBJ1-4; the D gene is possibly TRBD1 (5 bases). Trimming removed 3 bases from V and 2 bases from J, with 10 bases in between. In germline, CDR1 is MNHNS, CDR2 SASEGT. The CDR3 has 15 residues.

The count of this clone is one. The V and J genes are TRBV29-1 and TRBJ1-2; 8 bases agree with TRBD1. The V segment lost 7 bases and the J segment 7 bases; nucleotides outside the gene matches: 5. The CDR3 has 11 amino acids. Germline lookup yields CDR1 SQVTM and CDR2 ANQGSEA. CDR3 DNA: TGCAGCGGAGCAGGGGGCGGTGGCTACACCTTC. It translates to CSGAGGGGYTF.

This clone was detected once. V is TRBV25-1 and J is TRBJ2-7; 8 bases are shared with TRBD1. The junction had 12 bases not matched to a gene; V was cut back by 4 bases and J by 7 bases. The CDR3 has 15 residues. CDR1 MGHDK and CDR2 SYGVNS come from the germline V gene. CDR3 in DNA: TGTGCCAGCAGTGGGGGCCGGGACAGGTCATCGGAGCAGTACTTC. Translation gives CASSGGRDRSSEQYF.

V and J are TRBV18 and TRBJ1-1; a possible D gene is TRBD1 (6 bases). The CDR3 length is 13 residues. V was shortened by 5 bases and J by 0 bases, with 7 bases between the two germline ends. Germline CDR1 KGHSH, CDR2 LQKENI. Here the CDR3 DNA reads TGTGCCAGCTCAGGGGACATGAACACTGAAGCTTTCTTT. Translation gives CASSGDMNTEAFF.

The V gene is TRBV6-5, the J gene TRBJ1-5, with D maybe TRBD1 (5 bases). Trimming cost V 4 bases and J 1 base, with 14 bases left between them. The CDR3 totals 16 residues. The germline V gene has CDR1 MNHEY and CDR2 SVGAGI. CDR3 coding DNA: TGTGCCAGCAGTTCTCGGTGGCAGGGCAGCAATCAGCCCCAGCATTTT. This sequence encodes CASSSRWQGSNQPQHF.

This clone was seen a single time. The gene calls are TRBV7-9 and TRBJ2-7; D is uncertain. V was cut by 0 bases and J by 3 bases, with 3 bases left in between. The CDR3 is 12 residues long. Germline V CDR1 and CDR2: SEHNR, FQNEAQ (reference sequence). The CDR3 is CASSLALYEQYF. For the CDR3, the DNA is TGTGCCAGCAGCTTAGCCCTCTACGAGCAGTACTTC.

Remarks on this clone: The junction does not match germline at one end; this may be a read error. In the same sample, other DNA sequences code for this CDR3. The chain joins TRBV30 to TRBJ2-7; 9 nucleotides line up with TRBD1. CDR1 is GTSNPN, CDR2 SVGIG, per germline (reference sequence). CDR3 length: 14 residues. The CDR3 sequence: CAWSPGTGPYEQYF. CDR3 coding DNA: TGTGCCTGGAGTCCCGGGACAGGGCCCTATGAGCAGTACTTC. Together with reference TRBV30 and TRBJ2-7, the CDR3 gives the full variable domain: SQTIHQWPATLVQPVGSPLSLECTVEGTSNPNLYWYRQAAGRGLQLLFYSVGIGQISSEVPQNLSASRPQDRQFILSSKKLLLSDSGFYLCAWSPGTGPYEQYFGPGTRLTVT.

The chain links TRBV7-9 to TRBJ2-5; D uncertain. Trimming removed 3 bases from V and 1 base from J, with 6 bases in between. This CDR3 has 13 residues. Germline V gene lookup returns CDR1 SEHNR and CDR2 FQNEAQ (reference sequence). This chain's CDR3 is CASSFRVQETQYF. CDR3 nucleotide sequence: TGTGCCAGCAGCTTCCGGGTCCAAGAGACCCAGTACTTC. The complete variable domain, with remaining parts taken from reference TRBV7-9 and TRBJ2-5, reads DTGVSQNPRHKITKRGQNVTFRCDPISEHNRLYWYRQTLGQGPEFLTYFQNEAQLEKSRLLSDRFSAERPKGSFSTLEIQRTEQGDSAMYLCASSFRVQETQYFGPGTRLLVL.

V usage is TRBV19 and J usage is TRBJ1-2; no clear D gene. The CDR3 covers 13 residues. V was cut by 8 bases and J by 6 bases, with 16 bases left in between. Germline-derived CDR1 and CDR2 are LNHDA and SQIVND (reference sequence). The CDR3 DNA reads as TGTGCCAGTTCTATTGACCGGGAGGATGGCTACACCTTC. Translated, it gives CASSIDREDGYTF.

The gene calls are TRBV7-9 and TRBJ2-3; the D gene is possibly TRBD2 (6 bases). V was pared by 4 bases and J by 4 bases, with 15 bases between. Germline V gene data show CDR1 as SEHNR and CDR2 as FQNEAQ (reference sequence). The CDR3 is 15 residues long. Here the CDR3 reads CASSSLRGAADTQYF. DNA for the CDR3: TGTGCCAGCAGCTCCCTACGCGGGGCTGCAGATACGCAGTATTTT.

This chain joins TRBV28 and TRBJ1-1; 9 positions match TRBD1. After removal of 5 bases from V and 5 bases from J, the junction contained 9 bases not matched to a gene. CDR1 and CDR2 (germline): MDHEN, SYDVKM. CDR3 size: 15 residues. CDR3 DNA sequence: TGTGCCAGCAGTGGGGGCGGACAGGGGAAAACTGAAGCTTTCTTT. Translation: CASSGGGQGKTEAFF.

This chain joins TRBV30 and TRBJ1-5; TRBD1 aligns across 8 bases. The germline gives CDR1 GTSNPN, CDR2 SVGIG (reference sequence). V gave up 3 bases and J gave up 4 bases; unmatched junction bases: 5. This CDR3 comprises 14 residues. CDR3 residues: CAWSGRDRNQPQHF. The CDR3 bases are TGTGCCTGGAGCGGCCGGGACAGGAATCAGCCCCAGCATTTT.

The V call is TRBV10-3, the J call TRBJ1-5; TRBD1 might be the D (5 bases). The CDR3 is made up of 16 amino acids. Trimming cost V 3 bases and J 3 bases, with 15 bases left between them. The germline V gene encodes CDR1 ENHRY and CDR2 SYGVKD. CDR3 coding DNA: TGTGCCATCAGTGACCCGGGAGGGACCCACAATCAGCCCCAGCATTTT. It yields the protein CAISDPGGTHNQPQHF.

The chain combines TRBV7-9 with TRBJ2-7; D ambiguous. Germline CDR1 and CDR2: SEHNR and FQNEAQ (reference sequence). Trimming removed 0 bases from V and 1 base from J, with 7 bases in between. CDR3 length: 14 amino acids. DNA of the CDR3: TGTGCCAGCAGCTTAGCGGAAGCGTCCTACGAGCAGTACTTC. Its translation is CASSLAEASYEQYF.

This clone showed up just a few times. The rearrangement joins TRBV30 to TRBJ1-6, with no clear D. The germline V gene encodes CDR1 GTSNPN and CDR2 SVGIG (reference sequence). Trimming stripped 4 bases from V and 4 bases from J, with 11 bases between. This CDR3 region has 14 residues. CDR3 sequence: CAWMGEEYNSPLHF. DNA of the CDR3: TGTGCCTGGATGGGAGAAGAGTATAATTCACCCCTCCACTTT.